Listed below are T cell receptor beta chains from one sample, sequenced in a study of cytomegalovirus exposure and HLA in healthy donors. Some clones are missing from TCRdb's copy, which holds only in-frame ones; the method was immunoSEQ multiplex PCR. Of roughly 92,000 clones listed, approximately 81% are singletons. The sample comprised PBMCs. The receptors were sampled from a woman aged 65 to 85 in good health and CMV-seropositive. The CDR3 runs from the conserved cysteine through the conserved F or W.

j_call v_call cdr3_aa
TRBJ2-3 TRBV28 CASSFYSRTDTQYF
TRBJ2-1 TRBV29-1 CSVGLAGSNEQFF
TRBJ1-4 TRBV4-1 CASSQDPSATNEKLFF
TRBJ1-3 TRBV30 CAWSVASGNTIYF
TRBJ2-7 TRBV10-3 CAISDTVSYEQYF
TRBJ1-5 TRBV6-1 CASSEGRLAGTPSNQPQHF
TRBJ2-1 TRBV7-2 CASSPIGTGAYNEQFF
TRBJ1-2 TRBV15 CATSPQGGGYTF
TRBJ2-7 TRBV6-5 CASSYGDRGNEQYF
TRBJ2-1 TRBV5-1 CASSLGTGGGEQFF
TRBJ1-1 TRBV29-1 CSVRYRGTGRTEAFF
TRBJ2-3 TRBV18 CASSPPGQGVNTQYF
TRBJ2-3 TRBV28 CASSTRQGSSRADTQYF
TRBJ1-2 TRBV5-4 CASSVDRQGNYGYTF
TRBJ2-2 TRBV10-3 CAISDGGNTGELFF
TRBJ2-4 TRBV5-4 CASSSTSGINIQYF